What follows are 27 T cell receptor beta chains derived from one specimen sequenced in a study of early T cells in non-severe SARS-CoV-2 infection. MiXCR, run by TCRdb on the 5' RACE reads, gives a single entry per CDR3 protein. Altogether 100,000 or so distinct CDR3 sequences are present, roughly 13% being singletons, with the ten largest covering about 6.2%. The specimen was whole blood. The source is an adult who was a healthcare worker with PCR-confirmed SARS-CoV-2 infection or an uninfected control (not recorded which).

This clonotype was recorded a few times. The rearrangement uses TRBV11-2 and TRBJ2-1; D not certain. The CDR3 is made up of 15 amino acids. Trimming shortened V by 1 base and J by 4 bases, and 11 bases separated the two germline ends. Per germline, CDR1 SGHAT and CDR2 FQNNGV. The CDR3 sequence: CASSLVESAYNEQFF. The CDR3 DNA reads TGTGCCAGCAGCTTAGTAGAAAGCGCATACAATGAGCAGTTCTTC.

This clonotype was detected a few times. The chain couples TRBV4-3 to TRBJ2-7; weak D call: TRBD1 (6 bases). The CDR3 totals 15 residues. Germline V lookup: CDR1 LGHNA, CDR2 YSLEER. The V gene lost 0 bases and the J gene lost 2 bases, with 11 bases spanning the gap. CDR3 sequence: CASSQDWDTAYEQYF. The CDR3 DNA reads as TGCGCCAGCAGCCAAGATTGGGACACCGCCTACGAGCAGTACTTC.

This clonotype came up a few times. V gene TRBV7-9 combines with J gene TRBJ1-1; 9 nucleotides align to TRBD1. CDR1 and CDR2 (germline): SEHNR, FQNEAQ (reference sequence). This CDR3 has 12 residues. V was pared by 3 bases and J by 10 bases, with 3 bases of the junction left unmatched. CDR3 region: CASSFKDRGAFF. CDR3 nucleotide sequence: TGTGCCAGCAGCTTCAAGGACAGGGGAGCTTTCTTT.

This clonotype has a handful of counts. The J gene is TRBJ2-5, the V gene TRBV11-2; no definite D call. Deletions cut 5 bases from V and 2 bases from J, with 9 bases between. Germline V lookup: CDR1 SGHAT, CDR2 FQNNGV. The CDR3 totals 13 residues. The CDR3 coding sequence is TGTGCCAGCAGCCGACTGGATCAAGAGACCCAGTACTTC. Amino acid sequence: CASSRLDQETQYF.

The J gene is TRBJ2-3, the V gene TRBV6-2 or TRBV6-3; 9 nucleotides match TRBD1. Germline CDR1 is MNHEY and CDR2 is SVGEGT. Trimming at V came to 6 bases and at J to 4 bases, leaving 8 bases not matched to a gene. The CDR3 is 15 residues long. In nucleotides, the CDR3 is TGTGCCAGCAGAAAACAGGGGGCTCGGCCAGATACGCAGTATTTT. It encodes CASRKQGARPDTQYF.

This clonotype appeared a few times. Sequence at one end of the junction differs from germline and may be a read error. The CDR3 reads CSAITGTTYNEQFF. CDR3 in DNA: TGCAGTGCCATCACCGGGACCACCTATAATGAGCAGTTCTTC. J is TRBJ2-1 and V is TRBV20-1; the D gene could be TRBD1 or TRBD2 (5 bases each). Per the germline V gene, CDR1 is DFQATT and CDR2 is SNEGSKA (reference sequence). There are 14 residues in the CDR3.

There are many counts of this clonotype. This chain uses TRBV7-8 with TRBJ1-2, with 10 bases lining up with TRBD1. Trimming at V came to 1 base and at J to 0 bases, leaving 2 bases not matched to a gene. The CDR3 is 16 amino acids. The V gene's germline CDR1 is SGHVS and CDR2 FQNEAQ. The CDR3 nucleotides read TGTGCCAGCAGCTTAGGAGGGACAGGGGCTAACTATGGCTACACCTTC. It specifies CASSLGGTGANYGYTF.

This clonotype has only a few counts. The V gene is TRBV28, the J gene TRBJ2-2; D uncertain. V was cut by 5 bases and J by 4 bases, with 17 bases left in between. This CDR3 contains 16 residues. Germline V CDR1 and CDR2: MDHEN, SYDVKM. CDR3 in DNA: TGTGCCAGCAGTCCTCTGGGTAACAGCATCACCGGGGAGCTGTTTTTT. This translates into CASSPLGNSITGELFF.

There are a few counts of this clonotype. The chain uses TRBV11-2 and TRBJ2-1; TRBD2 is a possible D gene (5 bases). This CDR3 is built from 15 residues. With 0 bases removed from V and 0 bases from J, the gap between germline ends came to 6 bases. Germline V gene sequence: CDR1 SGHAT, CDR2 FQNNGV. CDR3 in amino acids: CASSLEGSSYNEQFF. In DNA, the CDR3 is TGTGCCAGCAGCTTAGAGGGGAGCTCCTACAATGAGCAGTTCTTC.

V is TRBV4-1 and J is TRBJ2-2; 9 bases agree with TRBD1. There are 15 residues in the CDR3. Germline-derived CDR1 and CDR2 are MGHRA and YSYEKL. V shed 6 bases and J 6 bases; nucleotides not matched to a gene: 8. The CDR3 sequence is CASRPRDREPGELFF. CDR3 bases: TGCGCCAGCAGACCCCGGGACAGGGAACCCGGGGAGCTGTTTTTT.

Many counts were recorded for this clonotype. The rearrangement links TRBV6-6 to TRBJ2-7; TRBD1 is a possible D gene (6 bases). The V gene's germline CDR1 is MNHNY and CDR2 SVGAGI (reference sequence). The ends were cut back, 2 bases at V and 3 bases at J, with 8 bases in the middle. This CDR3 region has 13 residues. The CDR3 region is CASSYGTLYEQYF. In nucleotides, the CDR3 is TGTGCCAGCAGTTACGGGACACTCTACGAGCAGTACTTC.

This clonotype was observed at least ten times. The chain recombines TRBV6-2 or TRBV6-3 with TRBJ2-1; 8 bases map to TRBD2. The germline CDR1 and CDR2 sequences are MNHEY and SVGEGT. The CDR3 covers 13 residues. After removal of 6 bases from V and 2 bases from J, the junction contained 0 bases not matched to a gene. The CDR3 is CASRLAAYNEQFF. The CDR3 region has the DNA TGTGCCAGCAGACTAGCGGCCTACAATGAGCAGTTCTTC.

At least ten counts were recorded for this clonotype. The rearrangement uses TRBV5-4 and TRBJ2-3; 11 nucleotides align to TRBD1. Germline V gives CDR1 SGHNT, CDR2 YYREEE (reference sequence). V dropped 3 bases and J dropped 7; count of bases not matched to a gene: 7. The CDR3 is 15 amino acids. CDR3 bases: TGTGCCAGCAGCTGGACAGGGGGCACGTTCAATACGCAGTATTTT. Translated: CASSWTGGTFNTQYF.

The table lists this clonotype with a few counts. The V call is TRBV4-1, the J call TRBJ1-2; the D gene is possibly TRBD1 (6 bases). The CDR3 totals 14 residues. Germline V gene lookup returns CDR1 MGHRA and CDR2 YSYEKL. Trimming removed 5 bases from V and 7 bases from J, with 17 bases in between. The DNA of the CDR3 is TGCGCCAGCAGCAAAATCCCGACAGGCGGTGGCTACACCTTC. Its protein is CASSKIPTGGGYTF.

Many counts were recorded for this clonotype. This chain links TRBV29-1 with TRBJ1-4; unclear D gene. Germline CDR1 SQVTM, CDR2 ANQGSEA. Trimming cost V 8 bases and J 3 bases, with 10 bases left between them. The CDR3 contains 12 residues. The CDR3 loop reads CSYKGANEKLFF. The CDR3 DNA reads as TGCAGCTATAAGGGAGCTAATGAAAAACTGTTTTTT.

To note about this clonotype: Just one base apart from a much larger clone, this may be a read error. The chain carries TRBV7-7 and TRBJ2-7; 7 bases map to TRBD2. This CDR3 has 13 amino acids. J gave up 6 bases and V 1 base, and 3 bases lay outside the gene matches. Germline V gene data show CDR1 as SSHAT and CDR2 as FNYEAQ (reference sequence). CDR3 protein: CASSLVERGEQYF. Written as DNA, the CDR3 is TGTGCCAGCAGCTTAGTGGAGCGGGGCGAGCAGTACTTC.

The rearrangement uses TRBV14 and TRBJ2-7; D not certain. The CDR3 runs to 13 residues. Germline V gene sequence: CDR1 SGHDN, CDR2 FVKESK. With 3 bases removed from V and 2 bases from J, the gap between germline ends came to 8 bases. CDR3 sequence (DNA): TGTGCCAGCAGCCAGTCCTCACCCTACGAGCAGTACTTC. Translated: CASSQSSPYEQYF.

The table lists this clonotype with many counts. The rearrangement links TRBV9 to TRBJ2-7; D remains ambiguous. This CDR3 region has 13 residues. Trimming stripped 4 bases from V and 7 bases from J, with 15 bases between. Germline V gives CDR1 SGDLS, CDR2 YYNGEE. The DNA of the CDR3 is TGTGCCAGCAGCCCCCAACCCAATTGGGAGCAGTACTTC. Translating gives CASSPQPNWEQYF.

The chain combines TRBV27 with TRBJ2-3, with D hard to call. Deletions cut 6 bases from V and 0 bases from J, with 19 bases between. The germline gives CDR1 MNHEY, CDR2 SMNVEV (reference sequence). There are 17 residues in the CDR3. The CDR3 sequence is CASSSTAAVASTDTQYF. In nucleotides, the CDR3 is TGTGCCAGCAGCTCTACCGCCGCCGTGGCAAGCACAGATACGCAGTATTTT.

This clonotype appeared a few times. The chain couples TRBV20-1 to TRBJ1-5; a weak D match, TRBD1 (5 bases). Germline-derived CDR1 and CDR2 are DFQATT and SNEGSKA (reference sequence). The CDR3 length is 17 residues. V dropped 0 bases and J dropped 2 bases, with 17 bases sitting between them. In DNA form, the CDR3 reads TGCAGTGCTAGAGATGGCAAGGGGCGCCTCCGCAATCAGCCCCAGCATTTT. The encoded protein is CSARDGKGRLRNQPQHF.

This clonotype has only a few counts. V is TRBV10-3 and J is TRBJ2-1; D is undetermined. The V end lost 2 bases, the J end lost 1 base, and 21 bases lay between the germline ends. This CDR3 has 19 amino acids. Germline V lookup: CDR1 ENHRY, CDR2 SYGVKD. The CDR3 region has the DNA TGTGCCATCAGTGAGGCGCCAGCACGATCTTTCGGTTCCTACAATGAGCAGTTCTTC. Translated: CAISEAPARSFGSYNEQFF.

Of note for this clonotype: One end of the junction does not line up with germline, which may come from a read error. This chain connects TRBV4-3 to TRBJ2-1, with 8 bases matching TRBD2. Germline values: CDR1 LGHNA, CDR2 YSLEER. This CDR3 spans 13 amino acids. The CDR3 loop reads CASSEGDGRALIF. The CDR3 DNA follows: TGCGCCAGCAGCGAGGGGGACGGGAGGGCCCTAATCTTC.

This clonotype has just a few counts. The rearrangement links TRBV6-5 to TRBJ1-2; maybe TRBD1 (5 bases). Between the trimmed V and J ends, which lost 0 bases and 7 bases, there was a span of 15 bases. The CDR3 covers 15 residues. Germline assignment: CDR1 MNHEY and CDR2 SVGAGI. CDR3 in amino acids: CASSYSGQGLAGYTF. CDR3 coding DNA: TGTGCCAGCAGTTACTCGGGGCAGGGCCTTGCTGGCTACACCTTC.

This clonotype was counted at least ten times. The chain combines TRBV4-1 with TRBJ2-1; D perhaps matches TRBD1 (5 bases). This CDR3 is built from 14 residues. From germline, CDR1 is MGHRA and CDR2 YSYEKL. V lost 4 bases and J 2 bases, leaving 9 bases between the germline ends. The CDR3 region has the DNA TGCGCCAGCAGCCTGGGGCGGACCTACAATGAGCAGTTCTTC. This gives the protein CASSLGRTYNEQFF.

The V gene is TRBV11-2, the J gene TRBJ1-1; D unclear. Between the trimmed V and J ends, which lost 3 bases and 1 base, there was a span of 3 bases. There are 12 residues in the CDR3. Germline CDR1 is SGHAT and CDR2 is FQNNGV. The CDR3 reads CASSFENTEAFF. The CDR3 bases are TGTGCCAGCAGCTTTGAGAACACTGAAGCTTTCTTT.

In its sample, this clonotype was seen many times. The V gene is TRBV5-5, the J gene TRBJ1-4; no reliable D call. V gave up 7 bases and J gave up 6 bases, with 13 bases separating them. The V gene's germline CDR1 is SGHKS and CDR2 YYEKEE (reference sequence). The CDR3 length is 13 residues. CDR3 bases: TGTGCCAGCTCAAGGGTTGCGGATGAAAAACTGTTTTTT. This encodes CASSRVADEKLFF.

This clonotype was seen a few times. The chain has TRBV20-1 and TRBJ2-5, with TRBD2 as a possible D gene (5 bases). Germline lookup yields CDR1 DFQATT and CDR2 SNEGSKA (reference sequence). V lost 3 bases to trimming and J lost 2 bases, with 7 bases between them. The CDR3 totals 12 residues. The CDR3 DNA is TGCAGTGCTAGTAGCGCACAAGAGACCCAGTACTTC. Residues: CSASSAQETQYF.